This T cell receptor beta chain was sequenced in a study of T cells in Graves' hyperthyroidism and ophthalmopathy. Notes on the study in general: Researchers found most expanded thyroid clonotypes above 0.001 in blood as well. Stable hyperthyroidism was separated from ophthalmopathy by a model based on 13 V-J features.

Germline CDR1 and CDR2: MDHEN and SYDVKM. There are 13 residues in the CDR3. With 5 bases clipped from V and 7 bases from J, the junction kept 4 bases outside the gene matches. Pregnant or lactating patients were excluded, as were those with uncontrolled infection or other autoimmune disease. Each diagnosis was grounded in clinical symptoms, serum thyroxine and TRAb, thyroid ultrasound, and orbital computed tomography. RNA transcripts gave rise to amplified TCR beta CDR3 regions. The primer set for the first-round RT-PCR of the TCR CDR3 was HTBI. MiXCR, run by TCRdb on the multiplex PCR reads, gives a single entry per CDR3 protein. The sample has 530,000 or so distinct CDR3 sequences, approximately 17% seen once; the top ten hold around 17%. For this clonotype: What it recognizes is unknown.

The sequence was collected from a woman between 18 and 30 years old with Graves' ophthalmopathy. The sequencing sample was made of blood. V is TRBV28 and J is TRBJ1-1; 10 bases line up with TRBD1. The CDR3 nucleotides read TGTGCCAGCAGTCGGGACAGGGGAGGTGAAGCTTTCTTT. Encoded protein: CASSRDRGGEAFF.